Each of the 19 T cell receptor beta chains below was sequenced from the same sample in a study of blood T cell repertoires in COVID-19. Clones were sequenced by immunoSEQ multiplex PCR, and TCRdb holds only the in-frame ones, with some missing. This table has some 210,000 clones, about 83% appearing once. Sequenced sample: peripheral blood. These receptors were taken from a woman in her seventies with active or convalescent COVID-19.

The chain couples TRBV6-5 to TRBJ2-7, with D tentatively TRBD1 (5 bases). This CDR3 has 12 amino acids. V lost 5 bases and J 6 bases, leaving 11 bases between the germline ends. Germline V gene lookup returns CDR1 MNHEY and CDR2 SVGAGI. The CDR3 region has the DNA TGTGCCAGCAGTCAGACAGTTCCCGAGCAGTACTTC. This codes for CASSQTVPEQYF.

This chain connects TRBV5-1 to TRBJ2-3; TRBD1 matches 10 bases. The CDR3 sequence is 15 residues long. J lost 4 bases, V lost 4 bases, and 6 bases had no gene match. Germline loops: CDR1 SGHRS, CDR2 YFSETQ. This chain's CDR3 is CASSNRDRGADTQYF. The CDR3 region has the DNA TGCGCCAGCAGCAACCGGGACAGGGGAGCAGATACGCAGTATTTT.

V and J are TRBV12-1 and TRBJ2-7; the table names TRBD2, a call not compared with the DNA. TRBV12-1 is shown as a pseudogene. The length of the CDR3 is 17 residues. The DNA of the CDR3 is TGTGCCAGCAGCAGCAGGACCCTGACTAGCGGAACCTACGAGCAGTACTTC. It translates to CASSSRTLTSGTYEQYF.

This clone has just a few counts. The chain carries TRBV7-3 and TRBJ2-5; maybe TRBD2 (6 bases). In germline, CDR1 is SGHTA, CDR2 FQGTGA. V lost 2 bases and J lost 5, with 12 bases in between. The CDR3 loop spans 14 amino acids. CDR3 bases: TGTGCCAGCAGCTTAGCGGGACCTGGGGAGACCCAGTACTTC. Protein sequence: CASSLAGPGETQYF.

This chain uses TRBV18 with TRBJ2-1, with 8 bases fitting TRBD2. From germline, CDR1 is KGHSH and CDR2 LQKENI. The CDR3 consists of 17 residues. V dropped 4 bases and J dropped 4; count of bases not matched to a gene: 12. CDR3 DNA sequence: TGTGCCAGCTCACTACAAAGTCGAAGCGGGAGTTACAATGAGCAGTTCTTC. Translated, it gives CASSLQSRSGSYNEQFF.

V gene TRBV6-5 combines with J gene TRBJ2-7; D not certain. The V end lost 6 bases, the J end lost 2 bases, and 14 bases lay between the germline ends. The CDR3 contains 14 residues. Germline V gives CDR1 MNHEY, CDR2 SVGAGI. CDR3 DNA: TGTGCCAGCAGAGGAGTCTTGCTGACCTACGAGCAGTACTTC. Translated, it gives CASRGVLLTYEQYF.

The CDR3 spells CASSDAGQLYEQYF. The CDR3 DNA is TGTGCCAGCAGTGATGCAGGACAGCTTTACGAGCAGTACTTC. V is TRBV2 and J is TRBJ2-7; maybe TRBD1 (6 bases). The CDR3 contains 14 residues. The germline gives CDR1 SNHLY, CDR2 FYNNEI. The V end lost 3 bases, the J end lost 4 bases, and 13 bases lay between the germline ends.

J is TRBJ2-5 and V is TRBV5-1; TRBD2 might be the D (6 bases). Trimming left V 1 base short and J 5 bases short, with 18 bases between. CDR1 is SGHRS and CDR2 is YFSETQ in the germline V gene. CDR3 length equals 16 residues. This chain's CDR3 is CASSLRVAAPGETQYF. In nucleotides, the CDR3 is TGCGCCAGCAGCTTGAGGGTAGCGGCCCCCGGGGAGACCCAGTACTTC.

This chain connects TRBV5-1 to TRBJ2-7; 7 nucleotides agree with TRBD1. The CDR3 totals 14 residues. Unmatched junction bases numbered 7, after V lost 0 bases and J lost 7 bases. Germline CDR1 reads SGHRS; CDR2 reads YFSETQ. CDR3 sequence: CASSLVGGIWEQYF. DNA of the CDR3: TGCGCCAGCAGCTTGGTAGGGGGCATTTGGGAGCAGTACTTC.

This clone was picked up one time. The CDR3 DNA reads as TGTGCCAGCAGTTACTCCACAGGGGGCTCGAACACTGAAGCTTTCTTT. It encodes CASSYSTGGSNTEAFF. The chain uses TRBV6-5 and TRBJ1-1; 9 nucleotides match TRBD1. Germline lookup yields CDR1 MNHEY and CDR2 SVGAGI. The CDR3 has 16 residues. J was trimmed by 1 base and V by 0 bases; bases with no gene match: 3.

The DNA for the CDR3 is TGTGCCAGCAGCACTTTCCGGGACAACGACGAGCAGTACTTC. It yields the protein CASSTFRDNDEQYF. V gene TRBV6-5 combines with J gene TRBJ2-7; TRBD1 might be the D (6 bases). The V end lost 6 bases, the J end lost 5 bases, and 17 bases lay between the germline ends. CDR1 and CDR2 from the germline V gene are MNHEY and SVGAGI. CDR3 length: 14 amino acids.

J is TRBJ1-3 and V is TRBV7-6, with D possibly matching TRBD1 (5 bases). Germline V gene lookup returns CDR1 SGHVS and CDR2 FNYEAQ. V lost 2 bases, J lost 0 bases, and 11 bases lay in between. The CDR3 loop spans 16 amino acids. The DNA of the CDR3 is TGTGCCAGCAGCTTATTCAGGGTCGACTCTGGAAACACCATATATTTT. This codes for CASSLFRVDSGNTIYF.

This chain uses TRBV5-4 with TRBJ1-4; 9 positions agree with TRBD1. The V segment lost 4 bases and the J segment 7 bases; nucleotides outside the gene matches: 8. The CDR3 spans 15 residues. CDR1 and CDR2 (germline): SGHNT, YYREEE (reference sequence). The DNA for the CDR3 is TGTGCCAGCAGCGTCTCCGGGACAGGGACTGAAAAACTGTTTTTT. Protein sequence: CASSVSGTGTEKLFF.

The DNA of the CDR3 is TGTGCCAGCAGCCACTCCGGGACAGGGGTTGGCTACACCTTC. Protein: CASSHSGTGVGYTF. This chain joins TRBV6-5 and TRBJ1-2; 10 bases are shared with TRBD1. In germline, CDR1 is MNHEY, CDR2 SVGAGI. The CDR3 runs 14 residues. V gave up 6 bases and J gave up 7 bases; unmatched junction bases: 8.

The V call is TRBV7-2, the J call TRBJ1-1; maybe TRBD1 (5 bases). Germline V gene sequence: CDR1 SGHTA, CDR2 FQGNSA. Trimming took 2 bases from V and 1 from J, leaving 17 bases between them. This CDR3 has 17 residues. Here the CDR3 reads CASSLPGRGDWNTEAFF. CDR3 nucleotide sequence: TGTGCCAGCAGCTTACCGGGACGGGGGGATTGGAACACTGAAGCTTTCTTT.

Ten or more counts support this clone. The V gene is TRBV7-9, the J gene TRBJ2-7, with a possible D match to TRBD2 (5 bases). Germline values: CDR1 SEHNR, CDR2 FQNEAQ (reference sequence). Trimming removed 5 bases at V and 9 bases at J, with 11 bases between. This CDR3 is built from 11 residues. CDR3: CASSATSGQYF. DNA of the CDR3: TGTGCCAGCAGCGCTACTAGTGGGCAGTACTTC.

At least ten counts were recorded for this clone. The chain has TRBV5-6 and TRBJ1-3; no definite D call. CDR1 SGHDT and CDR2 YYEEEE come from the germline V gene. The CDR3 is made up of 14 amino acids. Trimming shortened V by 0 bases and J by 0 bases, and 4 bases separated the two germline ends. The chain's CDR3 is CASSLGHSGNTIYF. CDR3 bases: TGTGCCAGCAGCTTGGGACACTCTGGAAACACCATATATTTT.

This clone occurred a few times. This chain connects TRBV5-1 to TRBJ2-6, with D maybe TRBD2 (7 bases). Between the trimmed V and J ends, which lost 3 bases and 2 bases, there was a span of 15 bases. The CDR3 is 17 residues long. Germline CDR1 and CDR2: SGHRS and YFSETQ. CDR3 loop: CASSSRGGGTGANVLTF. The CDR3, as DNA: TGCGCCAGCAGCTCCAGGGGCGGGGGCACTGGGGCCAACGTCCTGACTTTC.

J is TRBJ2-3 and V is TRBV2; D unresolved. Trimming took off 5 bases at V and 6 bases at J, with 9 bases between the two ends. The germline V gene has CDR1 SNHLY and CDR2 FYNNEI. The CDR3 has 12 residues. The CDR3: CASSIVLDTQYF. CDR3 DNA sequence: TGTGCCAGCAGTATCGTACTTGATACGCAGTATTTT.